The subject of this entry is one TCR beta chain. The sample comes from a study of regulatory T cells in long-lasting Graves disease. For the study at large: Patients with new Graves' disease had used antithyroid drugs below 3 months.

For TCR beta, libraries came from iRepertoire HTBI primers and Arm-PCR of CDR3 regions. TCRdb redid the calling of the multiplex PCR reads with MiXCR, one entry per CDR3 protein. This table has 550,000 to 700,000 distinct CDR3 sequences, about 16% appearing once. As for time point: newly diagnosed GD, antithyroid drugs for less than 3 months. RNA isolated from PBMCs was used to make the TCR library. These data also formed part of another study, on T cells in Graves' hyperthyroidism and ophthalmopathy.

The TCR was taken from a man between 18 and 29 years old with Graves disease. Material: peripheral blood mononuclear cells (PBMCs), obtained at new diagnosis, from a patient treated with antithyroid drugs.

CDR3 bases: TGCAGTGCTAGTGTGTACGGGGGCACTGAAGCTTTCTTT. Translation gives CSASVYGGTEAFF. The gene calls are TRBV20-1 and TRBJ1-1; perhaps TRBD1 as D (5 bases). V lost 3 bases, J lost 4 bases, and 12 bases lay in between. The CDR3 loop spans 13 amino acids. The germline CDR1 and CDR2 sequences are DFQATT and SNEGSKA (reference sequence).